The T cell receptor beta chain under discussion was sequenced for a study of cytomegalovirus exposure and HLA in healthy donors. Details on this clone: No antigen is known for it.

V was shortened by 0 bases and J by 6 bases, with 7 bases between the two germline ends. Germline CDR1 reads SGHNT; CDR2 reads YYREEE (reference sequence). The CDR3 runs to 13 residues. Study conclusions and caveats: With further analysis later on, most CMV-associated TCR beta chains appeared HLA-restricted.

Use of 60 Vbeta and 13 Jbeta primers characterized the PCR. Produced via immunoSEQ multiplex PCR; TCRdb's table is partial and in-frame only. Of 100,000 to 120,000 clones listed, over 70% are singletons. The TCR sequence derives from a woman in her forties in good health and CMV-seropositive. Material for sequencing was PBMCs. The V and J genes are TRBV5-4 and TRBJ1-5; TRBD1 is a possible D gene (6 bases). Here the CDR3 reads CASSLGGRQPQHF. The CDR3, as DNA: TGTGCCAGCAGCTTGGGGGGGCGTCAGCCCCAGCATTTT.